These 22 T cell receptor beta chains were sequenced from one sample in a study of blood T cell repertoires in COVID-19. Profiling relied on immunoSEQ multiplex PCR, and the TCRdb table lists in-frame clones only, not all of them. The sample shows more than 85,000 clones, approximately 80% of them seen only once. Sequenced sample: peripheral blood. These receptors all stem from a human donor in a cohort sampled during active COVID-19.

This clone was picked up one time. The chain has TRBV7-2 and TRBJ2-2, with 7 bases lining up with TRBD1. The germline V gene encodes CDR1 SGHTA and CDR2 FQGNSA. V lost 1 base, J lost 3 bases, and 8 bases stayed unmatched. This CDR3 region has 17 residues. DNA for the CDR3: TGTGCCAGCAGCTTAGGTTCCGGGACAGCCTACACCGGGGAGCTGTTTTTT. Translated: CASSLGSGTAYTGELFF.

This clone was detected only a few times. Other DNA sequences in this sample translate to the same CDR3. The chain carries TRBV5-6 and TRBJ2-3; possible D gene TRBD1, 6 bases. The CDR3 contains 15 residues. The germline V gene has CDR1 SGHDT and CDR2 YYEEEE. The germline V and J ends were trimmed by 0 bases and 0 bases, with 8 bases remaining between them. For the CDR3, the DNA is TGTGCCAGCAGCTTGGTTGGGGGCAGCACAGATACGCAGTATTTT. Amino acid sequence: CASSLVGGSTDTQYF.

The rearrangement joins TRBV29-1 to TRBJ1-3, with a tentative D call TRBD1 (5 bases). V lost 6 bases and J lost 3, with 9 bases in between. Germline CDR1 is SQVTM and CDR2 is ANQGSEA. The CDR3 has 12 residues. CDR3 residues: CSVSGYGNTIYF. The CDR3, as DNA: TGCAGCGTGTCAGGGTATGGAAACACCATATATTTT.

The chain recombines TRBV5-5 with TRBJ2-2, with 9 bases lining up with TRBD1. This CDR3 has 14 amino acids. Trimming removed 2 bases from V and 8 bases from J; junction bases left unmatched: 4. Germline lookup yields CDR1 SGHKS and CDR2 YYEKEE (reference sequence). The CDR3 DNA follows: TGTGCCAGCAGCTTAGGACAGGGGAAAGGGGAGCTGTTTTTT. This translates into CASSLGQGKGELFF.

The CDR3 DNA reads as TGTGCCAGCAGCTTAGGACAGGGCGGGCGAGCTTTCTTT. This encodes CASSLGQGGRAFF. This chain joins TRBV7-8 and TRBJ1-1, with 7 bases identical to TRBD1. The J segment lost 10 bases and the V segment lost 1 base, leaving 6 bases of the junction unmatched. Germline assignment: CDR1 SGHVS and CDR2 FQNEAQ. CDR3 size: 13 residues. The variable domain in full, with the rest retrieved from reference TRBV7-8 and TRBJ1-1, is GAGVSQSPRYKVAKRGQDVALRCDPISGHVSLFWYQQALGQGPEFLTYFQNEAQLDKSGLPSDRFFAERPEGSVSTLKIQRTQQEDSAVYLCASSLGQGGRAFFGQGTRLTVV.

This sequence joins TRBV19 and TRBJ2-1; TRBD2 matches at 7 bases. V shed 3 bases, J shed 0 bases, and the junction held 5 bases outside the gene matches. The CDR3 is made up of 16 amino acids. Germline CDR1 is LNHDA and CDR2 is SQIVND (reference sequence). CDR3 protein: CASSIPGLTSYNEQFF. DNA of the CDR3: TGTGCCAGTAGTATTCCGGGACTAACCTCCTACAATGAGCAGTTCTTC.

This chain uses TRBV28 with TRBJ1-2; 9 bases agree with TRBD1. CDR3 length equals 16 residues. The germline CDR1 and CDR2 sequences are MDHEN and SYDVKM. Losses at the gene ends were 6 bases for V and 2 bases for J; bases not matched to a gene: 10. The CDR3 is CASSPSYRGRNYGYTF. Here the CDR3 DNA reads TGTGCCAGCAGCCCCAGCTACAGGGGGCGAAACTATGGCTACACCTTC.

This chain uses TRBV11-3 with TRBJ1-1; D perhaps matches TRBD1 (6 bases). Germline CDR1 reads SGHNT; CDR2 reads YENEEA. Between the trimmed V and J ends, which lost 1 base and 6 bases, there was a span of 24 bases. This CDR3 region has 18 residues. The CDR3 DNA reads TGTGCCAGCAGCTTAGGCCCCGGGACACCCCAGGTAGGGGCTGAAGCTTTCTTT. Translation gives CASSLGPGTPQVGAEAFF.

This chain uses TRBV5-6 with TRBJ2-3, with 8 bases identical to TRBD1. The CDR3 has 14 amino acids. The junction had 6 bases not matched to a gene; V was cut back by 4 bases and J by 5 bases. The germline gives CDR1 SGHDT, CDR2 YYEEEE. In nucleotides, the CDR3 is TGTGCCAGCAGCAACGGACAGGGAGTAGATACGCAGTATTTT. Translated: CASSNGQGVDTQYF.

This clone appeared a few times. The chain recombines TRBV5-1 with TRBJ2-2; D ambiguous. In germline, CDR1 is SGHRS, CDR2 YFSETQ. The CDR3 length is 14 residues. The V gene lost 0 bases and the J gene lost 1 base, with 4 bases spanning the gap. Here the CDR3 reads CASSLGQNTGELFF. CDR3 DNA sequence: TGCGCCAGCAGCTTGGGACAGAACACCGGGGAGCTGTTTTTT.

The chain combines TRBV28 with TRBJ1-2, with 9 nucleotides matching TRBD1. Per the germline V gene, CDR1 is MDHEN and CDR2 is SYDVKM. Trimming cost V 6 bases and J 4 bases; bases outside gene matches: 9. The CDR3 covers 15 residues. The CDR3 DNA is TGTGCCAGCAGCCCACCGGGACAGGGACCCTATGGCTACACCTTC. The encoded protein is CASSPPGQGPYGYTF.

This clone was detected only once. The rearrangement joins TRBV5-4 to TRBJ2-5, with TRBD1 matching 9 bases. Looked up from germline, CDR1 is SGHNT and CDR2 is YYREEE (reference sequence). The V gene end was trimmed by 1 base and the J gene end by 5 bases; junction bases not matched to a gene: 6. The length of the CDR3 is 15 residues. CDR3 loop: CASSLKTGGGETQYF. The CDR3 region has the DNA TGTGCCAGCAGCTTGAAGACAGGGGGGGGTGAGACCCAGTACTTC.

This chain joins TRBV6-2 or TRBV6-3 and TRBJ1-5; 9 nucleotides line up with TRBD1. CDR1 and CDR2 (germline): MNHEY, SVGEGT. The junction had 3 bases not matched to a gene; V was cut back by 4 bases and J by 5 bases. This CDR3 is 14 amino acids long. The CDR3 DNA reads as TGTGCCAGCAGTTTCGGACAGGGGCATCAGCCCCAGCATTTT. Amino acids: CASSFGQGHQPQHF.

This chain joins TRBV27 and TRBJ1-1; possible D gene TRBD1, 6 bases. This CDR3 has 13 residues. Germline V CDR1 and CDR2: MNHEY, SMNVEV (reference sequence). V lost 6 bases to trimming and J lost 3 bases, with 11 bases between them. The CDR3 sequence is CASRQRGYTEAFF. CDR3 sequence (DNA): TGTGCCAGCAGGCAAAGGGGGTACACTGAAGCTTTCTTT.

The gene calls are TRBV30 and TRBJ1-5, with D maybe TRBD1 (6 bases). The CDR3 runs 14 residues. Trimming cost V 2 bases and J 5 bases, with 13 bases left between them. Germline V gene lookup returns CDR1 GTSNPN and CDR2 SVGIG (reference sequence). The CDR3 DNA is TGTGCCTGGAGTTTGACAGGAATATATCAGCCCCAGCATTTT. This codes for CAWSLTGIYQPQHF.

This rearrangement joins TRBV6-6 to TRBJ1-1, with 7 bases aligning to TRBD1. V was clipped by 5 bases and J by 1 base; unmatched bases: 16. The CDR3 sequence is 18 residues long. In germline, CDR1 is MNHNY, CDR2 SVGAGI (reference sequence). The CDR3 here is CASSPVPPTGIGNTEAFF. The DNA for the CDR3 is TGTGCCAGCAGTCCCGTTCCCCCGACAGGGATTGGGAACACTGAAGCTTTCTTT.

The rearrangement links TRBV6-5 to TRBJ2-5; D not resolved. The CDR3 has 12 amino acids. Germline lookup yields CDR1 MNHEY and CDR2 SVGAGI. V was clipped by 6 bases and J by 3 bases, with 8 bases between them. CDR3 amino acids: CASSDYKETQYF. In DNA form, the CDR3 reads TGTGCCAGCAGCGATTACAAAGAGACCCAGTACTTC.

The chain is built from TRBV24-1 and TRBJ1-1, with a tentative D call TRBD1 (5 bases). Germline V gives CDR1 KGHDR, CDR2 SFDVKD. Deletions cut 4 bases from V and 5 bases from J, with 7 bases between. CDR3 length: 12 amino acids. The CDR3: CATSEGGTEAFF. The CDR3 DNA reads TGTGCCACCAGTGAGGGGGGGACTGAAGCTTTCTTT.

In DNA, the CDR3 is TGTGCCAGCAGCTTACGCGGACTAGGCTTCTTCGCCGGGGAGCTGTTTTTT. It codes for CASSLRGLGFFAGELFF. V is TRBV7-3 and J is TRBJ2-2; 7 bases fit TRBD2. The ends lost 2 bases at V and 6 bases at J; junction bases unmatched: 12. Per germline, CDR1 SGHTA and CDR2 FQGTGA. The CDR3 totals 17 residues.

The chain is built from TRBV5-1 and TRBJ2-1, with D perhaps TRBD1 (6 bases). V lost 4 bases, J lost 0 bases, and 17 bases lay in between. Germline CDR1 and CDR2: SGHRS and YFSETQ. This CDR3 is 17 amino acids long. This CDR3 is CASSRTTGSGSYNEQFF. CDR3 coding DNA: TGCGCCAGCAGCAGAACAACAGGGTCTGGCTCCTACAATGAGCAGTTCTTC. The full variable domain, completed using reference TRBV5-1 and TRBJ2-1, is KAGVTQTPRYLIKTRGQQVTLSCSPISGHRSVSWYQQTPGQGLQFLFEYFSETQRNKGNFPGRFSGRQFSNSRSEMNVSTLELGDSALYLCASSRTTGSGSYNEQFFGPGTRLTVL.

This clone was seen a single time. V is TRBV29-1 and J is TRBJ2-1; D ambiguous. From germline, CDR1 is SQVTM and CDR2 ANQGSEA. The CDR3 sequence is 13 residues long. Trimming shortened V by 3 bases and J by 4 bases, and 10 bases separated the two germline ends. CDR3 sequence: CSVDRGPYNEQFF. The CDR3 bases are TGCAGCGTTGACCGAGGTCCGTACAATGAGCAGTTCTTC.

The V and J genes are TRBV6-2 or TRBV6-3 and TRBJ1-1; 10 nucleotides align to TRBD1. This CDR3 has 14 residues. V shed 4 bases and J 10 bases; nucleotides not matched to a gene: 9. Germline CDR1 MNHEY, CDR2 SVGEGT. CDR3 amino acids: CASSSTRQGALAFF. The CDR3 DNA reads as TGTGCCAGCAGTTCGACGAGACAGGGGGCGTTAGCTTTCTTT.